The 26 T cell receptor beta chains reported below all come from one sample, sequenced in a study of T cell changes during pregnancy in multiple sclerosis. Measured with immunoSEQ multiplex PCR; TCRdb has only the in-frame clones, and not every one. There are roughly 110,000 clones in the sample; around 93% occur only once, and roughly 1.5% lies in the top ten. The specimen comprised peripheral blood, sampled after pregnancy. Receptors were obtained from a female donor with multiple sclerosis, enrolled in a pregnancy study.

The gene calls are TRBV14 and TRBJ1-4; D remains ambiguous. Germline V CDR1 and CDR2: SGHDN, FVKESK. V shed 4 bases and J shed 0 bases, with 9 bases lying between them. CDR3 length: 15 residues. CDR3 nucleotide sequence: TGTGCCAGCAGCCGGTTACTTGCAACTAATGAAAAACTGTTTTTT. Residues: CASSRLLATNEKLFF.

The V call is TRBV27, the J call TRBJ1-2; 7 bases are a match to TRBD1. This CDR3 has 16 amino acids. Germline CDR1 is MNHEY and CDR2 is SMNVEV (reference sequence). V trimming: 6 bases; J trimming: 7 bases; junction bases outside the gene matches: 17. CDR3 sequence reads: CASSIVGTAQRGGYTF. CDR3 in DNA: TGTGCCAGCAGCATAGTAGGGACAGCCCAGAGGGGTGGCTACACCTTC.

This rearrangement joins TRBV19 to TRBJ2-7, with TRBD1 as a possible D gene (6 bases). Germline values: CDR1 LNHDA, CDR2 SQIVND (reference sequence). The germline V and J ends were trimmed by 5 bases and 2 bases, with 10 bases remaining between them. CDR3 length: 13 amino acids. The CDR3 loop reads CASSQGSPYEQYF. The CDR3 DNA reads TGTGCCAGTAGTCAGGGGTCCCCCTACGAGCAGTACTTC.

This clone was observed a handful of times. The rearrangement uses TRBV19 and TRBJ2-5; TRBD1 matches at 8 bases. From germline, CDR1 is LNHDA and CDR2 SQIVND (reference sequence). The CDR3 loop spans 15 amino acids. After removal of 3 bases from V and 4 bases from J, the junction contained 7 bases not matched to a gene. The CDR3 sequence is CASSIGAGGGETQYF. CDR3 bases: TGTGCCAGTAGTATCGGTGCAGGGGGCGGAGAGACCCAGTACTTC.

V usage is TRBV7-9 and J usage is TRBJ2-2; possible D gene TRBD2, 6 bases. The CDR3 contains 11 residues. Germline V gene data show CDR1 as SEHNR and CDR2 as FQNEAQ (reference sequence). Trimming shortened V by 9 bases and J by 4 bases, and 6 bases separated the two germline ends. CDR3 nucleotides: TGTGCCAGGGGGGGCACCGGGGAGCTGTTTTTT. It codes for CARGGTGELFF. Full variable domain (missing parts from reference TRBV7-9 and TRBJ2-2): DTGVSQNPRHKITKRGQNVTFRCDPISEHNRLYWYRQTLGQGPEFLTYFQNEAQLEKSRLLSDRFSAERPKGSFSTLEIQRTEQGDSAMYLCARGGTGELFFGEGSRLTVL.

V and J are TRBV6-5 and TRBJ1-1; 8 bases map to TRBD1. The CDR3 consists of 14 residues. Germline V CDR1 and CDR2: MNHEY, SVGAGI. V shed 6 bases, J shed 7 bases, and the junction held 10 bases outside the gene matches. CDR3 in amino acids: CASSFDRGRNEAFF. The CDR3 DNA is TGTGCCAGCAGCTTCGACAGGGGCCGCAATGAAGCTTTCTTT.

The gene calls are TRBV20-1 and TRBJ1-2; no clear D gene. Germline V CDR1 and CDR2: DFQATT, SNEGSKA (reference sequence). CDR3 size: 10 residues. This CDR3 is CVIEGDGYTF. The CDR3 nucleotides read TGCGTCATAGAGGGCGACGGCTACACCTTC.

The V and J genes are TRBV5-1 and TRBJ2-1; no clear D gene. The CDR3 loop spans 11 amino acids. Germline loops: CDR1 SGHRS, CDR2 YFSETQ. Trimming pared 0 bases from V and 8 bases from J, leaving 3 bases between. CDR3 loop: CASSLADEQFF. The CDR3 DNA sequence: TGCGCCAGCAGCTTGGCCGATGAGCAGTTCTTC.

The chain uses TRBV27 and TRBJ2-2; unclear D gene. CDR3 length: 11 amino acids. V dropped 9 bases and J dropped 5 bases, with 7 bases sitting between them. CDR1 and CDR2 from the germline V gene are MNHEY and SMNVEV (reference sequence). This CDR3 is CASRATGELFF. Here the CDR3 DNA reads TGTGCCAGTAGAGCAACCGGGGAGCTGTTTTTT.

This sequence joins TRBV7-2 and TRBJ1-5; 7 bases agree with TRBD1. The CDR3 covers 13 residues. Germline lookup yields CDR1 SGHTA and CDR2 FQGNSA. J was trimmed by 4 bases and V by 5 bases; bases with no gene match: 2. This chain's CDR3 is CASSRQGNQPQHF. The CDR3 bases are TGTGCCAGCAGCCGACAGGGAAATCAGCCCCAGCATTTT.

The rearrangement links TRBV2 to TRBJ1-2; D is perhaps TRBD1 (6 bases). The germline V gene has CDR1 SNHLY and CDR2 FYNNEI. V was trimmed by 2 bases and J by 5 bases, leaving 6 bases between them. The CDR3 consists of 12 residues. This CDR3 is CASSEQGYGYTF. CDR3 DNA sequence: TGTGCCAGCAGTGAACAGGGGTATGGCTACACCTTC.

The chain employs TRBV19 and TRBJ1-5, with D perhaps matching TRBD1 (5 bases). This CDR3 spans 14 amino acids. Looked up from germline, CDR1 is LNHDA and CDR2 is SQIVND (reference sequence). V was trimmed by 3 bases and J by 8 bases, leaving 14 bases between them. The CDR3 reads CASSIRQGQKPQHF. Here the CDR3 DNA reads TGTGCCAGTAGTATCCGTCAGGGCCAGAAGCCCCAGCATTTT. The complete variable domain, with remaining parts taken from reference TRBV19 and TRBJ1-5, reads DGGITQSPKYLFRKEGQNVTLSCEQNLNHDAMYWYRQDPGQGLRLIYYSQIVNDFQKGDIAEGYSVSREKKESFPLTVTSAQKNPTAFYLCASSIRQGQKPQHFGDGTRLSIL.

The chain has TRBV7-3 and TRBJ1-1; 7 bases are shared with TRBD1. The CDR3 is 17 residues long. The germline CDR1 and CDR2 sequences are SGHTA and FQGTGA. Trimming took 4 bases from V and 7 from J; bases not matched to a gene: 18. The CDR3 DNA follows: TGTGCCAGCAGCTCCAAGGGCTTGACAGGGCCAAGGTTTGAAGCTTTCTTT. Its protein product is CASSSKGLTGPRFEAFF.

The J gene is TRBJ2-5, the V gene TRBV4-2, with 7 bases lining up with TRBD2. V was clipped by 2 bases and J by 1 base; unmatched bases: 7. Germline V gene sequence: CDR1 LGHNA, CDR2 YNFKEQ. The length of the CDR3 is 16 residues. The CDR3 is CASSQPTGTTQETQYF. The CDR3 bases are TGTGCCAGCAGCCAACCTACCGGGACTACCCAAGAGACCCAGTACTTC.

The gene calls are TRBV18 and TRBJ1-2, with D unclear. The CDR3 sequence is 13 residues long. Germline values: CDR1 KGHSH, CDR2 LQKENI. Trimming removed 3 bases from V and 8 bases from J, with 13 bases in between. CDR3: CASSPMDFYGYTF. CDR3 coding DNA: TGTGCCAGCTCACCTATGGACTTCTACGGCTACACCTTC.

The V call is TRBV7-7, the J call TRBJ2-1; D possibly corresponds to TRBD1 (5 bases). CDR3 length equals 15 residues. CDR1 is SSHAT and CDR2 is FNYEAQ in the germline V gene (reference sequence). Trimming took off 2 bases at V and 9 bases at J, with 17 bases between the two ends. In nucleotides, the CDR3 is TGTGCCAGCAGCTTATCGGACACAGGAATGGGTGAGCAGTTCTTC. Its protein is CASSLSDTGMGEQFF.

This sequence joins TRBV10-1 and TRBJ2-1, with TRBD2 identical over 8 bases. The CDR3 covers 16 residues. In germline, CDR1 is WNHNN, CDR2 SYGVQD (reference sequence). The junction had 10 bases not matched to a gene; V was cut back by 0 bases and J by 9 bases. CDR3 DNA sequence: TGCGCCAGCAGTGAGTCGGCGGGAGGATTATCGGGTGAGCAGTTCTTC. Protein sequence: CASSESAGGLSGEQFF.

This sequence joins TRBV7-2 and TRBJ2-7; 10 bases are shared with TRBD2. The CDR3 is 18 residues long. Trimming removed 1 base from V and 1 base from J; junction bases left unmatched: 10. Germline values: CDR1 SGHTA, CDR2 FQGNSA. The CDR3 DNA is TGTGCCAGCAGCTTAGGATTCGCTAGCGGGGGTTTATCCTACGAGCAGTACTTC. Protein: CASSLGFASGGLSYEQYF.

This chain connects TRBV5-3 to TRBJ2-7; TRBD1 matches 7 bases. TRBV5-3 is an ORF; its function is uncertain. V shed 7 bases, J shed 4 bases, and the junction held 17 bases outside the gene matches. The CDR3 length is 16 residues. The CDR3 here is CARAPRDRDLVYEQYF. DNA of the CDR3: TGTGCCAGAGCCCCCCGGGACAGAGATTTAGTTTACGAGCAGTACTTC.

The chain uses TRBV7-9 and TRBJ2-3, with 11 bases fitting TRBD2. This CDR3 is built from 17 residues. Germline trimming cut 3 bases from V and 3 bases from J; bases unmatched to any gene: 8. From germline, CDR1 is SEHNR and CDR2 FQNEAQ (reference sequence). The CDR3 is CASSFSGRAGKTDTQYF. The CDR3 nucleotides read TGTGCCAGCAGCTTTAGCGGGAGGGCCGGAAAAACAGATACGCAGTATTTT.

This chain joins TRBV6-1 and TRBJ1-3; D is possibly TRBD1 (5 bases). This CDR3 region has 18 residues. From germline, CDR1 is MNHNS and CDR2 SASEGT. V lost 1 base, J lost 0 bases, and 16 bases lay in between. The CDR3 DNA follows: TGTGCCAGCAGTGAAGTGGGCAGGGAAAAGGCCTCTGGAAACACCATATATTTT. Protein sequence: CASSEVGREKASGNTIYF.

The rearrangement joins TRBV6-6 to TRBJ2-7; D may be TRBD2 (5 bases). This CDR3 region has 14 residues. Germline loops: CDR1 MNHNY, CDR2 SVGAGI (reference sequence). The V and J ends lost 5 bases and 2 bases respectively, with 13 bases between them. The DNA of the CDR3 is TGTGCCAGCAGTGCTGCCGGGGTGCCCTACGAGCAGTACTTC. Translation: CASSAAGVPYEQYF.

V usage is TRBV19 and J usage is TRBJ2-7; unclear D gene. V shed 3 bases and J shed 0 bases, with 6 bases lying between them. This CDR3 comprises 13 residues. The germline gives CDR1 LNHDA, CDR2 SQIVND (reference sequence). The CDR3 spells CASSMGDSYEQYF. DNA of the CDR3: TGTGCCAGTAGTATGGGCGACTCCTACGAGCAGTACTTC. Full variable domain (outside the CDR3, taken from reference TRBV19 and TRBJ2-7): DGGITQSPKYLFRKEGQNVTLSCEQNLNHDAMYWYRQDPGQGLRLIYYSQIVNDFQKGDIAEGYSVSREKKESFPLTVTSAQKNPTAFYLCASSMGDSYEQYFGPGTRLTVT.

This sequence joins TRBV2 and TRBJ1-3; D uncertain. The germline V and J ends were trimmed by 0 bases and 0 bases, with 18 bases remaining between them. The CDR3 contains 19 residues. Per germline, CDR1 SNHLY and CDR2 FYNNEI. The CDR3 sequence: CASSEAWPISRGSGNTIYF. CDR3 DNA sequence: TGTGCCAGCAGTGAAGCCTGGCCCATTTCGCGGGGCTCTGGAAACACCATATATTTT.

This clone occurred once. The chain joins TRBV5-5 to TRBJ1-4; 7 bases are shared with TRBD1. From germline, CDR1 is SGHKS and CDR2 YYEKEE (reference sequence). The V gene end was trimmed by 2 bases and the J gene end by 5 bases; junction bases not matched to a gene: 3. The CDR3 is 14 residues long. CDR3 protein: CASSFRDRNEKLFF. DNA of the CDR3: TGTGCCAGCAGCTTCAGGGACAGAAATGAAAAACTGTTTTTT. Full variable domain (rest looked up from reference TRBV5-5 and TRBJ1-4): DAGVTQSPTHLIKTRGQQVTLRCSPISGHKSVSWYQQVLGQGPQFIFQYYEKEERGRGNFPDRFSARQFPNYSSELNVNALLLGDSALYLCASSFRDRNEKLFFGSGTQLSVL.

V usage is TRBV10-3 and J usage is TRBJ1-5; D gene ambiguous. V was shortened by 0 bases and J by 0 bases, with 9 bases between the two germline ends. The CDR3 runs to 16 residues. CDR1 is ENHRY and CDR2 is SYGVKD in the germline V gene. CDR3 in DNA: TGTGCCATCAGTGAGTCCGACTTCTATAGCAATCAGCCCCAGCATTTT. Its protein product is CAISESDFYSNQPQHF.